This entry features one TCR beta chain sequence. The target antigen is unknown. CDR1 MDHEN and CDR2 SYDVKM come from the germline V gene. CDR3 length: 16 amino acids. The germline V and J ends were trimmed by 5 bases and 0 bases, with 13 bases remaining between them. The data were obtained in a study of cytomegalovirus exposure and HLA in healthy donors. Study-wide results and limits: Judged likely to be a sequencing artifact was a cluster of highly shared sequence variants.

13 Jbeta primers and 60 Vbeta primers were used for the PCR. In the original analysis: Later reanalysis found 60 million to 90 million unique TCR beta chains, around 10 million of them shared. Clones were read by immunoSEQ multiplex PCR, and TCRdb kept only the in-frame ones, dropping some. V, J and clone size are those of that table, while D and trimming were read from the DNA. This table holds around 130,000 clones, approximately 80% found once. This sequence joins TRBV28 and TRBJ1-4; TRBD1 is a possible D gene (6 bases). Specimen: PBMCs. This TCR derives from a man aged 40-49 years in good health and CMV-seronegative. For the CDR3, the DNA is TGTGCCAGCAGTGCGAGGACAGTTGCAACTAATGAAAAACTGTTTTTT. It specifies CASSARTVATNEKLFF. The full variable domain, rest sourced from reference TRBV28 and TRBJ1-4, is DVKVTQSSRYLVKRTGEKVFLECVQDMDHENMFWYRQDPGLGLRLIYFSYDVKMKEKGDIPEGYSVSREKKERFSLILESASTNQTSMYLCASSARTVATNEKLFFGSGTQLSVL.